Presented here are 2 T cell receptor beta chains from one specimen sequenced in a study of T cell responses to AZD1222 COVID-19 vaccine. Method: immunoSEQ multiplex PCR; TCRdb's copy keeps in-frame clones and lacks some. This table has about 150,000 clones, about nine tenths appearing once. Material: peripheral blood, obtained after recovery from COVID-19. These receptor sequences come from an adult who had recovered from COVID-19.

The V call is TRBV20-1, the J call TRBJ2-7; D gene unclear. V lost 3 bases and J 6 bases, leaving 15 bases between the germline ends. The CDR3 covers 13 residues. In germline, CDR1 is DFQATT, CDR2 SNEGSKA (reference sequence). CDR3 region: CSASYALPAEQYF. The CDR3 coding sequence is TGCAGTGCTAGTTACGCACTCCCTGCCGAGCAGTACTTC.

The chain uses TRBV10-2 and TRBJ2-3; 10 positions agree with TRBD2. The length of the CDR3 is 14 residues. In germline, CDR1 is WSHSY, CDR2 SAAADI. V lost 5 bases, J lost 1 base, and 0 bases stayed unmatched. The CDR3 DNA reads TGCGCCAGCAGTAGCGGGGGGGGCACAGATACGCAGTATTTT. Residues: CASSSGGGTDTQYF.